The T cell receptor (beta chain) described here comes from a study of radiotherapy plus CTLA-4 blockade in lung cancer. Study details: Objective response rate was roughly 19%; disease control rate, under 35%. Notes on the study in general: Expansion in blood of tumor-derived TCR clones was seen after radiotherapy plus ipilimumab.

CDR3 length: 15 amino acids. V dropped 5 bases and J dropped 6; count of bases not matched to a gene: 10. Germline V lookup: CDR1 SGHVS, CDR2 FQNEAQ. On this clone itself: Its antigen is not known.

The repertoire was sequenced with immunoSEQ multiplex PCR; TCRdb's copy has only in-frame clones and lacks some. Of 85,000 to 100,000 clones in the sample, around 84% were seen once. The clonotype was recovered from a human donor with non-small cell lung cancer that progressed on radiotherapy plus ipilimumab. The chain links TRBV7-8 to TRBJ2-1, with 7 bases that match TRBD2. The starting material was peripheral blood, obtained from a patient treated with radiotherapy plus ipilimumab. CDR3 loop: CASSPPAGEGNEQFF. The CDR3 DNA sequence: TGTGCCAGCAGCCCCCCGGCGGGAGAAGGCAATGAGCAGTTCTTC. Full variable domain (outside the CDR3, taken from reference TRBV7-8 and TRBJ2-1): GAGVSQSPRYKVAKRGQDVALRCDPISGHVSLFWYQQALGQGPEFLTYFQNEAQLDKSGLPSDRFFAERPEGSVSTLKIQRTQQEDSAVYLCASSPPAGEGNEQFFGPGTRLTVL.